Each of the 19 T cell receptor beta chains below was sequenced from the same sample in a study of shared clonotypes between healthy human individuals. Clones were read by immunoSEQ multiplex PCR, and TCRdb kept only the in-frame ones, dropping some. The sample holds 100,000 or so clones, about 66% seen once. Sequenced sample: memory CD8+ T cells sorted from blood. Subset in this sample: CD45RO+ cells pooled with CCR7-negative TemRA cells. These receptors were collected from a woman aged 25 to 39 in good health.

The J gene is TRBJ2-7, the V gene TRBV4-1; TRBD2 matches 7 bases. The germline gives CDR1 MGHRA, CDR2 YSYEKL. The CDR3 consists of 15 residues. J gave up 0 bases and V 3 bases, and 5 bases lay outside the gene matches. The CDR3 protein is CASSQRSSGSYEQYF. CDR3 nucleotide sequence: TGCGCCAGCAGCCAGAGATCTAGCGGCTCCTACGAGCAGTACTTC.

A few counts support this clone. The chain links TRBV7-6 to TRBJ2-7, with 7 bases aligning to TRBD2. Trimming cost V 3 bases and J 6 bases; bases outside gene matches: 8. The length of the CDR3 is 14 residues. Looked up from germline, CDR1 is SGHVS and CDR2 is FNYEAQ. The CDR3 DNA follows: TGTGCCAGCAGCTTCGGGGACTATAGGGGCGAGCAGTACTTC. Residues: CASSFGDYRGEQYF.

V is TRBV10-3 and J is TRBJ1-2; D gene unclear. Trimming took 3 bases from V and 0 from J, leaving 17 bases between them. The CDR3 covers 17 residues. Germline V lookup: CDR1 ENHRY, CDR2 SYGVKD. The DNA of the CDR3 is TGTGCCATCAGTGATCAACGGGGTTCCCATGCTAACTATGGCTACACCTTC. Its protein is CAISDQRGSHANYGYTF.

The CDR3 loop is CASSSWGRAPDEQYF. The CDR3 DNA reads as TGTGCCAGCAGCTCCTGGGGGAGGGCCCCGGACGAGCAGTACTTC. The gene calls are TRBV9 and TRBJ2-7, with 7 positions matching TRBD2. The CDR3 loop spans 15 amino acids. The trim removed 4 bases at V and 5 bases at J, leaving 12 bases unmatched. Looked up from germline, CDR1 is SGDLS and CDR2 is YYNGEE.

This sequence joins TRBV29-1 and TRBJ2-7, with D perhaps given as TRBD1 or TRBD2 (5 bases each). This CDR3 has 14 amino acids. CDR1 and CDR2 from the germline V gene are SQVTM and ANQGSEA. V was pared by 4 bases and J by 6 bases, with 19 bases between. The CDR3 DNA follows: TGCAGCGTTGCGGGGCCAACCGAACCCCCCGAGCAGTACTTC. Protein product: CSVAGPTEPPEQYF.

The chain uses TRBV6-5 and TRBJ1-1; 7 nucleotides match TRBD1. The germline V gene encodes CDR1 MNHEY and CDR2 SVGAGI. J lost 3 bases, V lost 5 bases, and 3 bases had no gene match. There are 13 residues in the CDR3. The CDR3 bases are TGTGCCAGCAGTCCTGACAGGGACACTGAAGCTTTCTTT. As protein: CASSPDRDTEAFF.

The chain uses TRBV6-5 and TRBJ1-1; D is perhaps TRBD1 (5 bases). This CDR3 is 15 amino acids long. From germline, CDR1 is MNHEY and CDR2 SVGAGI. Trimming cost V 5 bases and J 0 bases, with 13 bases left between them. CDR3 bases: TGTGCCAGCAGTACCCCCGGGACGGTGAACACTGAAGCTTTCTTT. Translation: CASSTPGTVNTEAFF.

The chain links TRBV19 to TRBJ2-7, with D possibly TRBD2 on 6 matching bases. V was cut by 8 bases and J by 6 bases, with 14 bases left in between. The CDR3 spans 12 residues. The germline V gene encodes CDR1 LNHDA and CDR2 SQIVND (reference sequence). The CDR3 here is CASSPGVSEQYF. In nucleotides, the CDR3 is TGTGCCAGTTCCCCGGGGGTCAGCGAGCAGTACTTC.

The chain is built from TRBV6-6 and TRBJ1-5, with a tentative D call TRBD1 (6 bases). Germline V gene lookup returns CDR1 MNHNY and CDR2 SVGAGI (reference sequence). The CDR3 runs 12 residues. The V end lost 5 bases, the J end lost 7 bases, and 9 bases lay between the germline ends. The chain's CDR3 is CASSADRQPQHF. CDR3 nucleotides: TGTGCCAGCAGTGCGGACAGACAGCCCCAGCATTTT.

The CDR3 here is CASSEALEGGYEQYF. The CDR3 region has the DNA TGTGCCAGCAGTGAAGCGTTGGAGGGCGGCTACGAGCAGTACTTC. The chain employs TRBV6-1 and TRBJ2-5; D may be TRBD2 (6 bases). The closer fit of TRBJ2-7 to the DNA end suggests the J call may be wrong. Germline V gene lookup returns CDR1 MNHNS and CDR2 SASEGT. The CDR3 is made up of 15 amino acids.

The chain uses TRBV6-1 and TRBJ1-4; no definite D call. Germline values: CDR1 MNHNS, CDR2 SASEGT. V lost 7 bases and J lost 2, with 8 bases in between. The length of the CDR3 is 13 residues. DNA for the CDR3: TGTGCCAGCACCAGAGCGACTAATGAAAAACTGTTTTTT. Its protein is CASTRATNEKLFF.

The rearrangement uses TRBV27 and TRBJ2-7; TRBD2 agrees at 8 bases. V lost 2 bases, J lost 7 bases, and 10 bases stayed unmatched. Germline V gene lookup returns CDR1 MNHEY and CDR2 SMNVEV (reference sequence). The CDR3 has 15 residues. The CDR3 sequence: CASSLGAGARREQYF. The DNA of the CDR3 is TGTGCCAGCAGTTTAGGAGCGGGAGCCCGCCGGGAGCAGTACTTC.

The chain employs TRBV19 and TRBJ2-6; D might be TRBD2 (6 bases). V lost 3 bases and J 0 bases, leaving 12 bases between the germline ends. In germline, CDR1 is LNHDA, CDR2 SQIVND (reference sequence). This CDR3 is built from 17 residues. CDR3 sequence (DNA): TGTGCCAGTAGTATTTGGCTAGCGAGCTCTGGGGCCAACGTCCTGACTTTC. Translated: CASSIWLASSGANVLTF.

In its sample, this clone was seen a few times. V is TRBV4-1 and J is TRBJ2-3; possible D gene TRBD2, 7 bases. Trimming took 5 bases from V and 2 from J, leaving 26 bases between them. This CDR3 contains 19 residues. CDR1 is MGHRA and CDR2 is YSYEKL in the germline V gene. CDR3 region: CASSDQGGGLAELTDTQYF. The CDR3 coding sequence is TGCGCCAGCAGCGATCAAGGGGGAGGGCTAGCGGAACTCACAGATACGCAGTATTTT.

In DNA, the CDR3 is TGCAGCGTTGCCGGGACAGGGGGCCTTATTCAATTCTCCTACGAGCAGTACTTC. This codes for CSVAGTGGLIQFSYEQYF. The J gene is TRBJ2-7, the V gene TRBV29-1; 12 bases agree with TRBD1. The CDR3 is 18 residues long. Trimming cost V 4 bases and J 0 bases; bases outside gene matches: 13. CDR1 is SQVTM, CDR2 ANQGSEA, per germline.

The J gene is TRBJ2-1, the V gene TRBV2, with 11 nucleotides matching TRBD2. V dropped 3 bases and J dropped 0; count of bases not matched to a gene: 10. This CDR3 has 19 amino acids. Germline V gene sequence: CDR1 SNHLY, CDR2 FYNNEI. CDR3 amino acids: CASSEGGRTSGPSYNEQFF. CDR3 DNA: TGTGCCAGCAGTGAGGGAGGGAGGACTAGCGGGCCCTCCTACAATGAGCAGTTCTTC.

This clone showed up just a few times. CDR3 residues: CASSLNLRTVMNTEAFF. The CDR3 bases are TGCGCCAGCAGCTTAAACCTACGCACCGTTATGAACACTGAAGCTTTCTTT. The J gene is TRBJ1-1, the V gene TRBV5-1, with D unclear. V lost 2 bases, J lost 0 bases, and 17 bases lay in between. The CDR3 is 17 residues long. Germline CDR1 SGHRS, CDR2 YFSETQ.

A single count supports this clone. The CDR3 region has the DNA TGTGCCTGGAGTAGGGGAGGCCCTGAAGCTTTCTTT. Amino acid sequence: CAWSRGGPEAFF. The chain links TRBV30 to TRBJ1-1; D perhaps matches TRBD1 (5 bases). CDR1 is GTSNPN and CDR2 is SVGIG in the germline V gene (reference sequence). The length of the CDR3 is 12 residues. V was clipped by 2 bases and J by 6 bases, with 10 bases between them.

The gene calls are TRBV11-3 and TRBJ1-1, with D unclear. The ends were cut back, 4 bases at V and 5 bases at J, with 11 bases in the middle. Germline V gene sequence: CDR1 SGHNT, CDR2 YENEEA. This CDR3 spans 13 amino acids. DNA for the CDR3: TGTGCCAGCAGCTCCAGCGGCGGGACTGAAGCTTTCTTT. Its translation is CASSSSGGTEAFF.